Listed below are T cell receptor beta chains from one sample, sequenced in a study of Graves' ophthalmopathy and Graves' hyperthyroidism. TCRdb passed the multiplex PCR reads through MiXCR, listing each CDR3 protein once. Of fewer than 400,000 distinct CDR3 sequences listed, approximately 16% were seen once; the top ten hold roughly 1.4%. The sample was peripheral blood. Receptors originate from a woman aged 18-35 years with Graves' ophthalmopathy. Both conserved end residues are part of each CDR3. Fields, in order: J gene, clone size, V gene, D gene, CDR3 DNA, CDR3 protein. The D gene is left open where the match is weak. The size of a clone is reported for some rows only, either as once, few or many, or as a class for expanded clones.

j_gene: TRBJ1-1; abundance: many; v_gene: TRBV19; d_gene: .; CDR3nt: TGTGCCAGTAGTGGCGGACGGTCGGCTGAAGCTTTCTTT; CDR3aa: CASSGGRSAEAFF
j_gene: TRBJ2-7; abundance: .; v_gene: TRBV6-1; d_gene: TRBD1; CDR3nt: TGTGCCAGCAGTGGACAGGGGGCCAACTACGAGCAGTACTTC; CDR3aa: CASSGQGANYEQYF
j_gene: TRBJ2-6; abundance: .; v_gene: TRBV7-8; d_gene: .; CDR3nt: TGTGCCAGCAGCCGGACAAGAGCTGGGGCCAACGTCCTGACTTTC; CDR3aa: CASSRTRAGANVLTF
j_gene: TRBJ2-7; abundance: .; v_gene: TRBV15; d_gene: .; CDR3nt: TGTGCCACCAGCAGAGGGGGGCGCGGCGAGCAGTACTTC; CDR3aa: CATSRGGRGEQYF
j_gene: TRBJ2-4; abundance: many; v_gene: TRBV19; d_gene: .; CDR3nt: TGTGCCAGTAGTACGACAACTATAGCCAAAAACATTCAGTACTTC; CDR3aa: CASSTTTIAKNIQYF
j_gene: TRBJ1-2; abundance: many; v_gene: TRBV5-1; d_gene: .; CDR3nt: TGCGCCAGCAGCGTGGGGCTTCCTACCTACGGCTACACCTTC; CDR3aa: CASSVGLPTYGYTF
j_gene: TRBJ1-1; abundance: many; v_gene: TRBV12-3/TRBV12-4; d_gene: .; CDR3nt: TGTGCCAGCAGACCCGACCCACAGAACACTGAAGCTTTCTTT; CDR3aa: CASRPDPQNTEAFF
j_gene: TRBJ2-4; abundance: .; v_gene: TRBV30; d_gene: .; CDR3nt: TGTGCCTGGAGTCGCCGGGAAATCGGCATTCAGTACTTC; CDR3aa: CAWSRREIGIQYF
j_gene: TRBJ2-5; abundance: many; v_gene: TRBV6-1; d_gene: TRBD1; CDR3nt: TGTGCCAGCAGTGCGGTCTGGACAGGGGTGGGAGAGACCCAGTACTTC; CDR3aa: CASSAVWTGVGETQYF
j_gene: TRBJ2-7; abundance: many; v_gene: TRBV18; d_gene: .; CDR3nt: TGTGCCAGCTCGAGGGGGCCTGGCGGGGGAAACGAGCAGTACTTC; CDR3aa: CASSRGPGGGNEQYF
j_gene: TRBJ1-6; abundance: many; v_gene: TRBV20-1; d_gene: .; CDR3nt: TGCAGTGCGGAAGGCCTGACTCTGAATGATTCACCCCTCCACTTT; CDR3aa: CSAEGLTLNDSPLHF
j_gene: TRBJ2-2; abundance: many; v_gene: TRBV7-3; d_gene: .; CDR3nt: TGTGCCAGCAGCTCTTTTCCCAACACCGGGGAGCTGTTTTTT; CDR3aa: CASSSFPNTGELFF
j_gene: TRBJ1-3; abundance: many; v_gene: TRBV30; d_gene: .; CDR3nt: TGTGCCTGGACCCTCTCTGGAAACACCATATATTTT; CDR3aa: CAWTLSGNTIYF
j_gene: TRBJ2-7; abundance: many; v_gene: TRBV7-2; d_gene: .; CDR3nt: TGTGCCAGCAGCTTCCAGCGGACCGAGCAGTACTTC; CDR3aa: CASSFQRTEQYF
j_gene: TRBJ2-7; abundance: many; v_gene: TRBV24-1; d_gene: TRBD2; CDR3nt: TGTGCCACCAGTGATCCCGGGACTAGCGGGAGTATCCACGAGCAGTACTTC; CDR3aa: CATSDPGTSGSIHEQYF
j_gene: TRBJ1-1; abundance: many; v_gene: TRBV4-3; d_gene: .; CDR3nt: TGCGCCAGCAGCCAAGGGAATGCGAACACTGAAGCTTTCTTT; CDR3aa: CASSQGNANTEAFF
j_gene: TRBJ1-1; abundance: many; v_gene: TRBV4-2; d_gene: .; CDR3nt: TGTGCCAGCAGCCACCTGGCACAAGGCAGGGACACTGAAGCTTTCTTT; CDR3aa: CASSHLAQGRDTEAFF
j_gene: TRBJ2-5; abundance: many; v_gene: TRBV30; d_gene: TRBD2; CDR3nt: TGTGCCTGGAGCTCGGGAGGAGAGACCCAGTACTTC; CDR3aa: CAWSSGGETQYF
j_gene: TRBJ2-2; abundance: many; v_gene: TRBV9; d_gene: .; CDR3nt: TGTGCCAGCAGCGTAGGGGGCACCACCGGGGAGCTGTTTTTT; CDR3aa: CASSVGGTTGELFF
j_gene: TRBJ1-1; abundance: many; v_gene: TRBV9; d_gene: .; CDR3nt: TGTGCCAGCAGCGCCGGGCAGGAATGGAGAACTGAAGCTTTCTTT; CDR3aa: CASSAGQEWRTEAFF
j_gene: TRBJ1-1; abundance: many; v_gene: TRBV30; d_gene: .; CDR3nt: TGTGCCTGGAGTACACAGGGAACTCCACGTGAAGCTTTCTTT; CDR3aa: CAWSTQGTPREAFF
j_gene: TRBJ2-5; abundance: .; v_gene: TRBV20-1; d_gene: .; CDR3nt: TGCAGTGCTAGAGATCCCGGACTATCCGAGACCCAGTACTTC; CDR3aa: CSARDPGLSETQYF
j_gene: TRBJ2-7; abundance: many; v_gene: TRBV7-2; d_gene: .; CDR3nt: TGTGCCAGCACCCTCGACTGGACCTCTGCCGAGCAGTACTTC; CDR3aa: CASTLDWTSAEQYF
j_gene: TRBJ1-5; abundance: .; v_gene: TRBV6-1; d_gene: TRBD1; CDR3nt: TGTGCCAGCAGTCATAACTGGGGGACAGGGGGGAATCAGCCCCAGCATTTT; CDR3aa: CASSHNWGTGGNQPQHF
j_gene: TRBJ2-2; abundance: many; v_gene: TRBV6-5; d_gene: TRBD1; CDR3nt: TGTGCCAGCACCGGGAGGACAGGGGGATTCGAAGTGAACACCGGGGAGCTGTTTTTT; CDR3aa: CASTGRTGGFEVNTGELFF
j_gene: TRBJ2-7; abundance: .; v_gene: TRBV19; d_gene: TRBD1; CDR3nt: TGTGCCAGTAGTAGCTACAGGGGCGAGCAGTACTTC; CDR3aa: CASSSYRGEQYF
j_gene: TRBJ1-1; abundance: many; v_gene: TRBV10-3; d_gene: .; CDR3nt: TGTGCCATACTTGGTACGGGTTTGACTGAAGCTTTCTTT; CDR3aa: CAILGTGLTEAFF
j_gene: TRBJ2-2; abundance: many; v_gene: TRBV11-3; d_gene: TRBD2; CDR3nt: TGTGCCAGCAGCTTATACCTTTCCGGACTAGCGGAGAACACCGGGGAGCTGTTTTTT; CDR3aa: CASSLYLSGLAENTGELFF
j_gene: TRBJ1-5; abundance: many; v_gene: TRBV20-1; d_gene: TRBD1; CDR3nt: TGCAGTGCTTCTCCAGGGGGTGGCAATCAGCCCCAGCATTTT; CDR3aa: CSASPGGGNQPQHF
j_gene: TRBJ2-7; abundance: many; v_gene: TRBV27; d_gene: .; CDR3nt: TGTGCCAGCAGTTTTTACAGGGCCTCCTACGAGCAGTACTTC; CDR3aa: CASSFYRASYEQYF
j_gene: TRBJ2-5; abundance: many; v_gene: TRBV28; d_gene: TRBD2; CDR3nt: TGTGCCAGCAGTTTCCCGGGATCGGGGGGAGAGACCCAGTACTTC; CDR3aa: CASSFPGSGGETQYF
j_gene: TRBJ2-5; abundance: .; v_gene: TRBV20-1; d_gene: TRBD2; CDR3nt: TGCAGTGCTAGGACTCCCAGCGGGAGCTATGAGACCCAGTACTTC; CDR3aa: CSARTPSGSYETQYF
j_gene: TRBJ1-1; abundance: many; v_gene: TRBV5-1; d_gene: TRBD1; CDR3nt: TGCGCCAGCAGTCCCCCCCCGGGACAGGGGGCGAACACTGAAGCTTTCTTT; CDR3aa: CASSPPPGQGANTEAFF
j_gene: TRBJ2-2; abundance: many; v_gene: TRBV25-1; d_gene: .; CDR3nt: TGTGCCAGCAGATCGACAGCGAACACCGGGGAGCTGTTTTTT; CDR3aa: CASRSTANTGELFF
j_gene: TRBJ2-5; abundance: .; v_gene: TRBV20-1; d_gene: TRBD2; CDR3nt: TGCAGTGCTTCGAGCGGGAGTAGGGAGACCCAGTACTTC; CDR3aa: CSASSGSRETQYF
j_gene: TRBJ2-3; abundance: many; v_gene: TRBV5-1; d_gene: TRBD2; CDR3nt: TGCGCCAGCAGCATCGGGACTAGCGGGAGACTAGATACGCAGTATTTT; CDR3aa: CASSIGTSGRLDTQYF